These 15 T cell receptor beta chains originate from one sample sequenced in a study of blood T cell repertoires in COVID-19. Assay: immunoSEQ multiplex PCR; the TCRdb copy retains only in-frame clones and omits some. The profile shows 210,000 or so clones, around 80% of them singletons. The specimen sequenced was peripheral blood. These receptors all come from a woman in her thirties or forties with acute or convalescent COVID-19.

This chain connects TRBV13 to TRBJ2-1; D unresolved. In germline, CDR1 is PRHDT, CDR2 FYEKMQ (reference sequence). Trimming removed 0 bases at V and 7 bases at J, with 4 bases between. The length of the CDR3 is 12 residues. CDR3 protein: CASSLGYNEQFF. Here the CDR3 DNA reads TGTGCCAGCAGCTTAGGTTATAATGAGCAGTTCTTC.

V is TRBV3-1 (or the pseudogene TRBV3-2) and J is TRBJ2-5; D gene unclear. The CDR3 covers 12 residues. Germline V CDR1 and CDR2: LGHDT, YNNKEL (reference sequence). The V end was cut by 4 bases, the J end by 4 bases, with 7 bases between. CDR3 sequence (DNA): TGTGCCAGCAGCCTCGAACTAGAGACCCAGTACTTC. This gives the protein CASSLELETQYF.

This clone was picked up a small number of times. The rearrangement uses TRBV20-1 and TRBJ2-3, with D possibly TRBD1 on 5 matching bases. This CDR3 comprises 15 residues. V was trimmed by 3 bases and J by 2 bases, leaving 15 bases between them. Germline lookup yields CDR1 DFQATT and CDR2 SNEGSKA (reference sequence). The DNA of the CDR3 is TGCAGTGCTAGTCAACAGATGGGGCCCACAGATACGCAGTATTTT. This translates into CSASQQMGPTDTQYF.

V usage is TRBV11-1 and J usage is TRBJ2-7; TRBD1 matches at 8 bases. Germline CDR1 SGHAT, CDR2 FQDESV (reference sequence). The CDR3 contains 15 residues. Trimming took 3 bases from V and 5 from J; bases not matched to a gene: 9. The CDR3 sequence is CASSFPGRGLDEQYF. The DNA for the CDR3 is TGTGCCAGCAGCTTCCCCGGCAGGGGGCTCGACGAGCAGTACTTC.

This clone was recorded once. This chain uses TRBV30 with TRBJ2-7; 7 nucleotides line up with TRBD1. With V trimmed by 3 bases and J by 3 bases, 2 bases remained unmatched. The germline CDR1 and CDR2 sequences are GTSNPN and SVGIG (reference sequence). The CDR3 is 12 amino acids. DNA of the CDR3: TGTGCCTGGAGCCGGGACAGCTACGAGCAGTACTTC. Translating it yields CAWSRDSYEQYF.

This clone was detected once. This sequence joins TRBV19 and TRBJ2-6; the D is unclear. Per germline, CDR1 LNHDA and CDR2 SQIVND (reference sequence). CDR3 length equals 17 residues. The V end lost 6 bases, the J end lost 0 bases, and 15 bases lay between the germline ends. CDR3 sequence reads: CASSRSAGNSGANVLTF. The CDR3 DNA sequence: TGTGCCAGTAGCCGGTCGGCAGGAAACTCTGGGGCCAACGTCCTGACTTTC. Variable domain in full (rest from reference TRBV19 and TRBJ2-6): DGGITQSPKYLFRKEGQNVTLSCEQNLNHDAMYWYRQDPGQGLRLIYYSQIVNDFQKGDIAEGYSVSREKKESFPLTVTSAQKNPTAFYLCASSRSAGNSGANVLTFGAGSRLTVL.

The chain recombines TRBV19 with TRBJ1-2; D not resolved. The CDR3 is made up of 16 amino acids. Looked up from germline, CDR1 is LNHDA and CDR2 is SQIVND (reference sequence). Trimming removed 3 bases from V and 2 bases from J, with 16 bases in between. The CDR3: CASSIGRRERNYGYTF. In nucleotides, the CDR3 is TGTGCCAGTAGTATTGGTCGCCGGGAGAGGAACTATGGCTACACCTTC.

This chain joins TRBV29-1 and TRBJ2-4; D call uncertain. Germline CDR1 SQVTM, CDR2 ANQGSEA. Trimming took off 4 bases at V and 0 bases at J, with 10 bases between the two ends. This CDR3 is 14 amino acids long. CDR3 protein: CSVAGLLAKNIQYF. The CDR3 nucleotides read TGCAGCGTTGCAGGCCTTCTAGCCAAAAACATTCAGTACTTC.

This clone was observed a handful of times. V and J are TRBV4-1 and TRBJ1-4, with D possibly being TRBD1 (5 bases). V was pared by 1 base and J by 1 base, with 7 bases between. CDR3 length: 15 amino acids. The germline gives CDR1 MGHRA, CDR2 YSYEKL. Here the CDR3 reads CASSQVRVTNEKLFF. CDR3 in DNA: TGCGCCAGCAGCCAAGTCAGGGTAACTAATGAAAAACTGTTTTTT.

The chain combines TRBV19 with TRBJ2-2, with D possibly being TRBD1 (6 bases). Germline loops: CDR1 LNHDA, CDR2 SQIVND (reference sequence). Between the trimmed V and J ends, which lost 3 bases and 4 bases, there was a span of 12 bases. CDR3 length: 15 amino acids. CDR3 coding DNA: TGTGCCAGTAGTATTGAGGGACAACTCACCGGGGAGCTGTTTTTT. Translating it yields CASSIEGQLTGELFF.

As for this clone: Compared with germline, one end of the junction differs, possibly owing to a read error. This CDR3 is CAWSDPSLARTRESQYF. The DNA for the CDR3 is TGTGCCTGGAGTGACCCGTCCCTAGCGCGTACAAGAGAGTCCCAGTACTTC. The J gene is TRBJ2-5, the V gene TRBV30; D is perhaps TRBD2 (6 bases). The CDR3 consists of 17 residues. Germline-derived CDR1 and CDR2 are GTSNPN and SVGIG (reference sequence).

V gene TRBV5-8 combines with J gene TRBJ2-7; 7 bases line up with TRBD2. Unmatched junction bases numbered 9, after V lost 0 bases and J lost 6 bases. CDR1 is SGHTS and CDR2 is YDEGEE in the germline V gene. The CDR3 extends over 15 amino acids. The CDR3 is CASSLETSRDGEQYF. CDR3 bases: TGTGCCAGCAGCTTGGAGACTAGCAGGGATGGCGAGCAGTACTTC.

This clone was recorded many times. The chain combines TRBV18 with TRBJ2-7; 8 bases agree with TRBD1. V gave up 3 bases and J gave up 0 bases; unmatched junction bases: 4. Germline CDR1 KGHSH, CDR2 LQKENI. CDR3 length: 15 amino acids. The CDR3 here is CASSPQGASSYEQYF. The CDR3 DNA sequence: TGTGCCAGCTCACCGCAGGGGGCGAGCTCCTACGAGCAGTACTTC.

The chain combines TRBV15 with TRBJ2-5; TRBD1 is a possible D gene (5 bases). CDR3 length: 16 amino acids. Germline CDR1 is LNHNV and CDR2 is YYDKDF (reference sequence). With 0 bases removed from V and 3 bases from J, the gap between germline ends came to 14 bases. CDR3 sequence: CATSRDPAGIKETQYF. CDR3 DNA: TGTGCCACCAGCAGAGATCCGGCAGGGATTAAAGAGACCCAGTACTTC.

This clone was counted a single time. This rearrangement joins TRBV30 to TRBJ2-3; 13 bases match TRBD2. This CDR3 contains 14 residues. Germline values: CDR1 GTSNPN, CDR2 SVGIG (reference sequence). The V segment lost 3 bases and the J segment 4 bases; nucleotides outside the gene matches: 1. The CDR3, as DNA: TGTGCCTGGAGACTAGCGGGGGGGTCAGATACGCAGTATTTT. It codes for CAWRLAGGSDTQYF.